The rows below give T cell receptor beta chains drawn from one sample of a study of blood T cells in healthy people across ages. TCRdb re-called the 5' RACE reads through MiXCR, storing one row per CDR3 protein. The sample holds about 640,000 distinct CDR3 sequences, 25% to 30% seen once. The sample comprised blood. These receptors all stem from a woman of 80 years or more in good health. Both conserved end residues are part of each CDR3. The D gene is left open where the match is weak. Clone size is not always given. Where it is, it says once, few, many or a class for expanded clones.

clone_size	v_call	d_call	j_call	cdr3_nt	cdr3_aa
few	TRBV5-6	-	TRBJ2-7	TGTGCCAGCAACTTGGGGAGGGGGCTCTACGAGCAGTACTTC	CASNLGRGLYEQYF
once	TRBV20-1	-	TRBJ2-1	TGCAGTGCTAGAGATGATGGACAGCAGTTCTTC	CSARDDGQQFF
few	TRBV30	-	TRBJ2-3	TGTGCCTGGAGTTTAGGGGATACGCAGTATTTT	CAWSLGDTQYF
many	TRBV5-4	-	TRBJ2-5	TGTGCCAGCAGCTTGCCGGGACGGTCTCAAGAGACCCAGTACTTC	CASSLPGRSQETQYF
many	TRBV6-1	TRBD2	TRBJ2-1	TGTGCCAGCAGCCCCTCCAGCGGGGGGGCCATCAATGAGCAGTTCTTC	CASSPSSGGAINEQFF
many	TRBV27	-	TRBJ2-1	TGTGCCAGCAGTTTACAGGGGTGGAATGAGCAGTTCTTC	CASSLQGWNEQFF
once	TRBV6-5	-	TRBJ2-7	TGTGCCAGCAGGGGGGCCGGCCACTACGAGCAGTACTTC	CASRGAGHYEQYF
-	TRBV12-3/TRBV12-4	-	TRBJ2-7	TGTGCCAGCAGTCCCGGGACGTTTGCCAACGAGCAGTACTTC	CASSPGTFANEQYF
many	TRBV6-5	-	TRBJ2-1	TGTGCCAGCAGTTACTCAACTGGGGGCTCCTACAATGAGCAGTTCTTC	CASSYSTGGSYNEQFF
few	TRBV20-1	-	TRBJ2-5	TGCAGTGCCCCGGCCCCGGGGGGCGCCCCGGAGACCCAGTACTTC	CSAPAPGGAPETQYF
many	TRBV7-3	-	TRBJ1-6	TGTGCCAGCAGCTTAACGACATCGGGGGACACCGTCGATTCACCCCTCCACTTT	CASSLTTSGDTVDSPLHF
many	TRBV5-1	TRBD2	TRBJ2-5	TGCGCCAGCAGCTTGACTAAAGCGGGACTAGCGGGAGAGACCCAGTACTTC	CASSLTKAGLAGETQYF
few	TRBV2	-	TRBJ1-1	TGTGCCAGCGTGGGAGTGCGGGACACTGAAGCTTTCTTT	CASVGVRDTEAFF
few	TRBV27	TRBD1	TRBJ1-1	TGTGCCAGCAGCAACAGGGGGCACACTGAAGCTTTCTTT	CASSNRGHTEAFF
many	TRBV20-1	-	TRBJ2-3	TGCTCCGGGGGGTCAGGGGGCCCCACAGATACGCAGTATTTT	CSGGSGGPTDTQYF
many	TRBV10-3	-	TRBJ2-5	TGTGCCACCGCGAGACCACCACAAGAGACCCAGTACTTC	CATARPPQETQYF
-	TRBV30	-	TRBJ1-4	TGTGCCTGGAGGAGACAGTCTAATGAAAAACTGTTTTTT	CAWRRQSNEKLFF
many	TRBV7-9	-	TRBJ2-7	TGTGCCAGCCGGGGAGGCGGACCTACCGGGGAGTACTTC	CASRGGGPTGEYF
many	TRBV20-1	-	TRBJ1-1	TGCAGTGCTAGAACCAGATTGAACACTGAAGCTTTCTTT	CSARTRLNTEAFF
-	TRBV6-5	-	TRBJ2-5	TGTGCCAGCAGTTACGAGAACGCGGGGGCGCGGGAGACCCAGTACTTC	CASSYENAGARETQYF
few	TRBV7-6	TRBD2	TRBJ2-5	TGTGCCAGCAGCCTAGGCGGGGGTTTGGGAAAAGAGACCCAGTACTTC	CASSLGGGLGKETQYF
few	TRBV3-1	TRBD1	TRBJ1-1	TGTGCCAGCAGCAAACAGGGGGCAGGTGAAGCTTTCTTT	CASSKQGAGEAFF
-	TRBV7-9	-	TRBJ2-3	TGTGCCAGCAGCTTAGTCCCGGAGGGCACAGATACGCAGTATTTT	CASSLVPEGTDTQYF
-	TRBV30	-	TRBJ2-1	TGTGCCTGGAGTGTCAACCAGCATAGCTCCTACAATGAGCAGTTCTTC	CAWSVNQHSSYNEQFF
many	TRBV7-8	TRBD1	TRBJ2-3	TGTGCCAGCAGCTTCAACAGGGGATCGACAGATACGCAGTATTTT	CASSFNRGSTDTQYF
many	TRBV7-2	TRBD2	TRBJ2-3	TGTGCCAGCAGCTTAGGTCGGCTAGCGGGGTACACAGATACGCAGTATTTT	CASSLGRLAGYTDTQYF